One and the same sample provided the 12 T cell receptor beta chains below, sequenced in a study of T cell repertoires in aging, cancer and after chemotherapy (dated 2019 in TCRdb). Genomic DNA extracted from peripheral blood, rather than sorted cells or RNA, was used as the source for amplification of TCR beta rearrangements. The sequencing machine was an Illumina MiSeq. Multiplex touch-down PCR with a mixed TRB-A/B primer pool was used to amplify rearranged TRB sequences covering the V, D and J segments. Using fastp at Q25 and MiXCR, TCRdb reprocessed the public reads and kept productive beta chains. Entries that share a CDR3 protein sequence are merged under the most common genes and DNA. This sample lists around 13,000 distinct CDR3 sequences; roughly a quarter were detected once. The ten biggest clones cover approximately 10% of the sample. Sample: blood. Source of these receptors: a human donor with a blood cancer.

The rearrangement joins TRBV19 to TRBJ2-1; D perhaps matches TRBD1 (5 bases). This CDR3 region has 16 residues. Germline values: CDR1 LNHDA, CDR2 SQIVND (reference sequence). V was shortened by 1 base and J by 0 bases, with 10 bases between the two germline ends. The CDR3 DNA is TGTGCCAGTAGTATAGTAGGGGAAAGCTCCTACAATGAGCAGTTCTTC. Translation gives CASSIVGESSYNEQFF.

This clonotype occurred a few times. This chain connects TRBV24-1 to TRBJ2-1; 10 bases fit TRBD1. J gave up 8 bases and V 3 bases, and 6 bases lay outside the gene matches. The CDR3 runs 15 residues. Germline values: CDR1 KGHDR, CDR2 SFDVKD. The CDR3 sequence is CATSDGDRGGDEQFF. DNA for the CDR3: TGTGCCACCAGTGATGGGGACAGGGGAGGCGATGAGCAGTTCTTC.

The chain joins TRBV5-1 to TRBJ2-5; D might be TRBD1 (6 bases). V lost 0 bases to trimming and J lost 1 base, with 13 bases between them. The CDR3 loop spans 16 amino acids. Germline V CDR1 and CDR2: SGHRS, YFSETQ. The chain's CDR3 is CASSLAADSFQETQYF. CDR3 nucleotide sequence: TGCGCCAGCAGCTTGGCCGCGGACAGCTTCCAAGAGACCCAGTACTTC.

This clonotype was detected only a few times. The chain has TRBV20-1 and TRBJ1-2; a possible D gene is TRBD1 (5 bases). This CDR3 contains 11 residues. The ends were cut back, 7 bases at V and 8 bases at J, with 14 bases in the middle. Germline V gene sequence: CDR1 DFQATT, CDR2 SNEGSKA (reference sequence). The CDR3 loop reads CSGPGTSGYTF. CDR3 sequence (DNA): TGCAGTGGGCCCGGGACGTCCGGCTACACCTTC.

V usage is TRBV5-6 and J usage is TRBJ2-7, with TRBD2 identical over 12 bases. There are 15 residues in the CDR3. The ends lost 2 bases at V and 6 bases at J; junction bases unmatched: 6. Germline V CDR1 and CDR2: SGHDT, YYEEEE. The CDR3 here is CASSFLAGGLGEQYV. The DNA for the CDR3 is TGTGCCAGCAGCTTCCTAGCGGGGGGGCTTGGCGAGCAGTACGTC.

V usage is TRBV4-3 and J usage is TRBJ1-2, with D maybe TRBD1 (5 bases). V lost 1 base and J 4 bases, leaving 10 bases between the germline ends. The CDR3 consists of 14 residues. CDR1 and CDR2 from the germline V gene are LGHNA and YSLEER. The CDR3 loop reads CASSQVYDSYGYTF. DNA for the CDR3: TGCGCCAGCAGCCAAGTTTACGACAGCTATGGCTACACCTTC.

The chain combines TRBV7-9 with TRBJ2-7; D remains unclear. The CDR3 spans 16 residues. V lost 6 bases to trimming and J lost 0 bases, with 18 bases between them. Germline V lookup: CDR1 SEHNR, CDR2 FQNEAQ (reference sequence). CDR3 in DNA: TGTGCCAGCAGTGAGAGAGCAGGCTCTAGCTCCTACGAGCAGTACTTC. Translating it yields CASSERAGSSSYEQYF.

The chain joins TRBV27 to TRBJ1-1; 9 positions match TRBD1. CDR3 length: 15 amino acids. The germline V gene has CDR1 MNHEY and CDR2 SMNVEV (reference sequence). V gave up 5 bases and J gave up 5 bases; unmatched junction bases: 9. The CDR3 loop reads CASSRGQGYRTEAFF. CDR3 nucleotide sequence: TGTGCCAGCAGTAGAGGACAGGGGTATCGGACTGAAGCTTTCTTT.

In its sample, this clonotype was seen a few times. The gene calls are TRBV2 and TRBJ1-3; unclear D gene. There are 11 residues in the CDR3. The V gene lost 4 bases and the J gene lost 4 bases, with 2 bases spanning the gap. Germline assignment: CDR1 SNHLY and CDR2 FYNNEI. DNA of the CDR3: TGTGCCAGCAGTGTAGGAAACACCATATATTTT. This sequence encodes CASSVGNTIYF.

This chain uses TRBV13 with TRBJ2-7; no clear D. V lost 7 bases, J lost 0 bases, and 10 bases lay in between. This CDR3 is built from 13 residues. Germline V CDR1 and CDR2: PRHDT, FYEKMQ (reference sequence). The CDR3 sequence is CASTRDLSYEQYF. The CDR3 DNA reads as TGTGCCAGCACGCGTGACCTCTCCTACGAGCAGTACTTC.

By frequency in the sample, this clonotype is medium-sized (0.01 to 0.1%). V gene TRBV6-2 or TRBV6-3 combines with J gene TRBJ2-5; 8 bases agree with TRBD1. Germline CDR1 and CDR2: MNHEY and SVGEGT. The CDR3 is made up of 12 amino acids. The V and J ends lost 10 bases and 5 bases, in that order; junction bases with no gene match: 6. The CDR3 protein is CATDRGVETQYF. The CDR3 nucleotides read TGTGCCACCGACAGGGGTGTGGAGACCCAGTACTTC.

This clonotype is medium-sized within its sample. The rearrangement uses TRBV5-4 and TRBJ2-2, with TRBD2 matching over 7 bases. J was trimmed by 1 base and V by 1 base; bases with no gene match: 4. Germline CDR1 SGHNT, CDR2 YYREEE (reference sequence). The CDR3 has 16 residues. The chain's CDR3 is CASSLLGGENTGELFF. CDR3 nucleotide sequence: TGTGCCAGCAGCTTGCTGGGGGGGGAGAACACCGGGGAGCTGTTTTTT.